The present T cell receptor beta chain was sequenced within a study of T cell responses to AZD1222 COVID-19 vaccine. About this clone: The antigen remains unidentified.

The CDR3 is 16 amino acids. V lost 2 bases to trimming and J lost 0 bases; unmatched junction nucleotides: 3. Germline CDR1 MNHEY, CDR2 SMNVEV (reference sequence). Notes on the study in general: Repertoires in all cases were sampled only once the peak T cell response had passed. The number of AZD1222 recipients seropositive at baseline was only 6 or 7. Donors in the cohort were predominantly white British and more often female, and clonal diversity was possibly underestimated.

Assay used: immunoSEQ multiplex PCR; TCRdb lists only in-frame clones, some missing. The data contain about 49,000 clones, 65% to 85% of them singletons. The source is an adult in good health. Sequences were derived from peripheral blood, sampled on day 0 of MenACWY control vaccination. The chain joins TRBV27 to TRBJ2-7; 11 bases map to TRBD2. CDR3 loop: CASSLLGLADSYEQYF. Here the CDR3 DNA reads TGTGCCAGCAGTTTACTGGGACTAGCGGACTCCTACGAGCAGTACTTC.